The next 22 T cell receptor beta chains were all read from a single sample in a study of early T cells in non-severe SARS-CoV-2 infection. TCRdb passed the 5' RACE reads through MiXCR, listing each CDR3 protein once. The table has 50,000 to 60,000 distinct CDR3 sequences, around 8.5% seen once; the top ten hold less than 25%. Sequenced material: whole blood. These receptor sequences come from an adult who was a healthcare worker with PCR-confirmed SARS-CoV-2 infection or an uninfected control (not recorded which).

This clonotype was detected many times. J is TRBJ2-2 and V is TRBV12-5; possibly TRBD2 for D (6 bases). Trimming removed 0 bases from V and 3 bases from J, with 11 bases in between. Germline values: CDR1 LGHNT, CDR2 FRNRAP. The CDR3 consists of 16 residues. CDR3 protein: CASGLVLGGYTGELFF. CDR3 DNA: TGTGCTAGTGGTTTGGTTCTCGGGGGATACACCGGGGAGCTGTTTTTT. The whole variable domain, filled in from reference TRBV12-5 and TRBJ2-2, reads DARVTQTPRHKVTEMGQEVTMRCQPILGHNTVFWYRQTMMQGLELLAYFRNRAPLDDSGMPKDRFSAEMPDATLATLKIQPSEPRDSAVYFCASGLVLGGYTGELFFGEGSRLTVL.

V gene TRBV29-1 combines with J gene TRBJ1-4; possible D gene TRBD1, 5 bases. Germline V gene lookup returns CDR1 SQVTM and CDR2 ANQGSEA. This CDR3 contains 13 residues. V dropped 4 bases and J dropped 7 bases, with 13 bases sitting between them. CDR3 region: CSVGAGGSEKLFF. In nucleotides, the CDR3 is TGCAGCGTTGGGGCTGGGGGTAGTGAAAAACTGTTTTTT.

This clonotype was counted ten times or more. This chain links TRBV7-9 with TRBJ1-4; D may be TRBD1 (6 bases). Trimming pared 5 bases from V and 2 bases from J, leaving 9 bases between. Per the germline V gene, CDR1 is SEHNR and CDR2 is FQNEAQ (reference sequence). The CDR3 contains 14 residues. CDR3 DNA: TGTGCCAGCAGCCCAGGACAGACTAATGAAAAACTGTTTTTT. Protein: CASSPGQTNEKLFF.

This clonotype was recorded many times. As DNA, the CDR3 is TGTGCCAGCGGGCGACAGGGAGCGGCAGATACGCAGTATTTT. It yields the protein CASGRQGAADTQYF. This chain joins TRBV12-3 or TRBV12-4 and TRBJ2-3, with TRBD1 matching over 7 bases. V lost 8 bases, J lost 4 bases, and 9 bases stayed unmatched. The length of the CDR3 is 14 residues.

This clonotype appeared many times. This sequence joins TRBV2 and TRBJ1-6; possible D gene TRBD1, 5 bases. The CDR3 contains 13 residues. Germline CDR1 is SNHLY and CDR2 is FYNNEI. V gave up 6 bases and J gave up 6 bases, with 9 bases separating them. The CDR3 DNA sequence: TGTGCCAGCAGCGGGACTGCTAATTCACCCCTCCACTTT. It encodes CASSGTANSPLHF.

This clonotype showed up many times. This chain uses TRBV25-1 with TRBJ1-3; D unresolved. Trimming stripped 3 bases from V and 3 bases from J, with 9 bases between. The CDR3 runs 14 residues. CDR1 is MGHDK, CDR2 SYGVNS, per germline. CDR3 sequence (DNA): TGTGCCAGCAGTGATGCGGGGATTGGAAACACCATATATTTT. It translates to CASSDAGIGNTIYF.

This clonotype was detected a few times. CDR3 DNA: TGTGCCAGCAGCCTCGGACTAGCGGGATCCGGCAGCTCCTACAATGAGCAGTTCTTC. It specifies CASSLGLAGSGSSYNEQFF. V is TRBV9 and J is TRBJ2-1; TRBD2 aligns across 12 bases. With 4 bases clipped from V and 0 bases from J, the junction kept 11 bases outside the gene matches. Germline V lookup: CDR1 SGDLS, CDR2 YYNGEE. The CDR3 consists of 19 residues.

The chain recombines TRBV29-1 with TRBJ1-2; 10 bases are a match to TRBD1. Germline loops: CDR1 SQVTM, CDR2 ANQGSEA. V was pared by 6 bases and J by 4 bases, with 11 bases of the junction left unmatched. The CDR3 contains 15 residues. The CDR3 sequence: CSVMLGQGGSYGYTF. The CDR3 region has the DNA TGCAGCGTCATGCTCGGACAGGGGGGATCCTATGGCTACACCTTC.

This clonotype was observed a few times. The chain links TRBV11-2 to TRBJ2-7; 9 nucleotides align to TRBD1. Germline CDR1 and CDR2: SGHAT and FQNNGV. Trimming cost V 1 base and J 4 bases; bases outside gene matches: 5. CDR3 length: 15 amino acids. This CDR3 is CASSLGTGDVYEQYF. CDR3 bases: TGTGCCAGCAGCTTAGGGACAGGGGACGTATACGAGCAGTACTTC.

The rearrangement uses TRBV7-7 and TRBJ2-5; D not certain. Deletions cut 2 bases from V and 5 bases from J, with 9 bases between. This CDR3 is 13 amino acids long. Germline CDR1 reads SSHAT; CDR2 reads FNYEAQ (reference sequence). The CDR3 loop is CASSLSPSETQYF. The CDR3 nucleotides are TGTGCCAGCAGCTTAAGTCCGTCGGAGACCCAGTACTTC.

This clonotype occurred many times. V usage is TRBV9 and J usage is TRBJ2-5; D is perhaps TRBD1 or TRBD2 (6 bases each). The CDR3 runs to 14 residues. Trimming removed 1 base from V and 5 bases from J, with 12 bases in between. The germline V gene has CDR1 SGDLS and CDR2 YYNGEE. CDR3 DNA: TGTGCCAGCAGCGTAAAGGGGGGCTTGGAGACCCAGTACTTC. Its translation: CASSVKGGLETQYF. The full variable domain, rest sourced from reference TRBV9 and TRBJ2-5, is DSGVTQTPKHLITATGQRVTLRCSPRSGDLSVYWYQQSLDQGLQFLIQYYNGEERAKGNILERFSAQQFPDLHSELNLSSLELGDSALYFCASSVKGGLETQYFGPGTRLLVL.

There are many counts of this clonotype. The chain uses TRBV6-4 and TRBJ2-1, with 12 bases fitting TRBD2. V lost 5 bases, J lost 8 bases, and 7 bases stayed unmatched. Looked up from germline, CDR1 is MRHNA and CDR2 is SNTAGT. The CDR3 extends over 15 amino acids. CDR3 sequence: CASSPSGGAGDEQFF. DNA of the CDR3: TGTGCCAGCAGTCCTAGCGGGGGGGCCGGAGATGAGCAGTTCTTC.

This clonotype was observed many times. The chain recombines TRBV20-1 with TRBJ2-2; the D is unclear. Trimming cost V 5 bases and J 1 base, with 11 bases left between them. The germline CDR1 and CDR2 sequences are DFQATT and SNEGSKA (reference sequence). The CDR3 extends over 14 amino acids. Here the CDR3 DNA reads TGCAGTGCTGCCCTATTGGGGAACACCGGGGAGCTGTTTTTT. It yields the protein CSAALLGNTGELFF.

The chain combines TRBV7-2 with TRBJ2-3, with TRBD2 identical over 7 bases. The CDR3 runs to 14 residues. V lost 4 bases, J lost 6 bases, and 7 bases stayed unmatched. CDR1 is SGHTA, CDR2 FQGNSA, per germline. Here the CDR3 DNA reads TGTGCCAGCAGCTCCTTCAGCGGGGAGGATACGCAGTATTTT. Its protein is CASSSFSGEDTQYF.

This rearrangement joins TRBV7-9 to TRBJ2-3, with 8 bases lining up with TRBD2. Per the germline V gene, CDR1 is SEHNR and CDR2 is FQNEAQ (reference sequence). This CDR3 is 16 amino acids long. Germline trimming cut 2 bases from V and 2 bases from J; bases unmatched to any gene: 6. In nucleotides, the CDR3 is TGTGCCAGCAGCTTACTGAGCGGGGGACCCACAGATACGCAGTATTTT. Translated: CASSLLSGGPTDTQYF.

This clonotype was observed many times. This chain links TRBV19 with TRBJ2-7; TRBD1 or TRBD2 may be the D gene (7 bases each). V lost 5 bases and J lost 5, with 22 bases in between. The CDR3 totals 16 residues. Germline assignment: CDR1 LNHDA and CDR2 SQIVND (reference sequence). This chain's CDR3 is CASSAAPGGTANEQYF. In DNA, the CDR3 is TGTGCCAGTAGTGCTGCTCCCGGGGGGACAGCGAACGAGCAGTACTTC.

The chain joins TRBV10-3 to TRBJ2-2; D unclear. From germline, CDR1 is ENHRY and CDR2 SYGVKD. V lost 7 bases and J lost 0, with 24 bases in between. The CDR3 is 19 amino acids. Written as DNA, the CDR3 is TGTGCCATCACCAACTTCCCCCCCCTCTATGGACCGAACACCGGGGAGCTGTTTTTT. This codes for CAITNFPPLYGPNTGELFF.

This clonotype was recorded many times. The genes are TRBV6-6 and TRBJ1-4; the D gene is possibly TRBD1 (5 bases). The CDR3 totals 15 residues. Trimming cost V 4 bases and J 5 bases, with 14 bases left between them. Germline V gene sequence: CDR1 MNHNY, CDR2 SVGAGI (reference sequence). CDR3 amino acids: CASSSFGTGNEKLFF. The CDR3 DNA is TGTGCCAGCAGTTCCTTCGGGACCGGCAATGAAAAACTGTTTTTT.

This clonotype was counted between two and nine times. The CDR3 protein is CAWRGSAGELFF. The CDR3 DNA is TGTGCCTGGAGAGGGAGCGCCGGGGAGCTGTTTTTT. The chain uses TRBV30 and TRBJ2-2; tentatively, D is TRBD2 (5 bases). The CDR3 sequence is 12 residues long. V was shortened by 3 bases and J by 6 bases, with 8 bases between the two germline ends. Germline lookup yields CDR1 GTSNPN and CDR2 SVGIG (reference sequence).

The chain recombines TRBV7-9 with TRBJ2-7; D remains unclear. Trimming removed 5 bases from V and 0 bases from J, with 14 bases in between. This CDR3 is 15 amino acids long. The germline V gene encodes CDR1 SEHNR and CDR2 FQNEAQ (reference sequence). The CDR3 is CASSMLGQSSYEQYF. DNA of the CDR3: TGTGCCAGCAGCATGTTAGGGCAGAGCTCCTACGAGCAGTACTTC.

In its sample, this clonotype was seen many times. The chain combines TRBV18 with TRBJ1-2; D not resolved. The CDR3 loop spans 12 amino acids. CDR1 and CDR2 from the germline V gene are KGHSH and LQKENI. V was cut by 6 bases and J by 3 bases, with 8 bases left in between. The CDR3 coding sequence is TGTGCCAGCTCTGACCGCGACTATGGCTACACCTTC. Translating it yields CASSDRDYGYTF.

This clonotype was seen a handful of times. This rearrangement joins TRBV4-1 to TRBJ1-4; a weak D match, TRBD1 (5 bases). The CDR3 has 16 residues. Germline CDR1 and CDR2: MGHRA and YSYEKL. V lost 0 bases and J lost 5, with 13 bases in between. The CDR3 sequence: CASSQDPGRVNEKLFF. In DNA, the CDR3 is TGCGCCAGCAGCCAAGATCCGGGCAGGGTGAATGAAAAACTGTTTTTT.